This T cell receptor beta chain appears in the sequencing data of a study of chemoradiotherapy in HPV16-positive cancers. Sequencing was performed with immunoSEQ multiplex PCR; in TCRdb, only in-frame clones are kept and a portion is missing. The top ten clones hold less than 6% of a sample with fewer than 25,000 clones, about 90% of them seen once. Germline lookup yields CDR1 SGHTS and CDR2 YDEGEE. This CDR3 region has 16 residues. Deletions cut 4 bases from V and 4 bases from J, with 18 bases between. J is TRBJ1-5 and V is TRBV5-8; D not certain. Sequencing was performed on blood, taken from a patient who underwent chemoradiotherapy. This TCR was sampled from a human donor with HPV-associated anogenital cancer. The CDR3 bases are TGTGCCAGCAGCGCAGGTGTGGGCCTGGGTAATCAGCCCCAGCATTTT. It is translated as CASSAGVGLGNQPQHF.